Below, 16 T cell receptor beta chains from the same sample are listed, as sequenced in a study of blood T cells in healthy people across ages. Primers used in a second PCR of roughly 7 to 12 cycles were a sample-barcoded 5' primer and a J-beta primer mix. TCRdb re-called the 5' RACE reads through MiXCR, storing one row per CDR3 protein. The table lists 650,000 to 800,000 distinct CDR3 sequences, around two fifths of them singletons. The sequencing sample was made of blood. These receptors originate from a man aged 60-69 years in good health.

As concerns this clonotype: One end of the junction does not line up with germline, which may come from a read error. J is TRBJ2-3 and V is TRBV9; no clear D gene. CDR3 length equals 15 residues. Germline assignment: CDR1 SGDLS and CDR2 YYNGEE. DNA for the CDR3: TGTGTCAGCAGCCGCTCCCCGCCTAGCACAGATACGCAGTATTTT. Residues: CVSSRSPPSTDTQYF.

This sequence joins TRBV7-2 and TRBJ2-7; 8 bases fit TRBD2. The germline V gene has CDR1 SGHTA and CDR2 FQGNSA. V shed 5 bases, J shed 5 bases, and the junction held 11 bases outside the gene matches. The CDR3 is made up of 15 amino acids. The CDR3 DNA follows: TGTGCCAGCAGCGAAGTAGCGGGGTCCGTCGACGAGCAGTACTTC. Translation: CASSEVAGSVDEQYF.

This chain links TRBV20-1 with TRBJ2-7, with 7 nucleotides matching TRBD2. The DNA end is more similar to TRBJ2-5, so the J call may be wrong. CDR1 is DFQATT, CDR2 SNEGSKA, per germline (reference sequence). This CDR3 has 15 amino acids. CDR3 DNA sequence: TGCAGTGCTAGAGATGGGGCTAGCGGTAAGGAGACCCAGTACTTC. Amino acids: CSARDGASGKETQYF.

Notes on this clonotype: One end of the junction does not line up with germline, which may come from a read error. The chain recombines TRBV4-1 with TRBJ2-7; D gene ambiguous. This CDR3 contains 17 residues. Germline V lookup: CDR1 MGHRA, CDR2 YSYEKL. CDR3 amino acids: CASSQGSGRPSSNEQYF. The CDR3 DNA reads TGCGCCAGCAGCCAAGGCTCCGGTAGGCCCAGCTCCAACGAGCAGTACTTC.

The V gene is TRBV4-3, the J gene TRBJ1-6, with a tentative D call TRBD1 (6 bases). Germline loops: CDR1 LGHNA, CDR2 YSLEER. This CDR3 is 17 amino acids long. Between the trimmed V and J ends, which lost 0 bases and 7 bases, there was a span of 16 bases. The CDR3 region is CASSQDPIGQKNSPLHF. The CDR3 DNA is TGCGCCAGCAGCCAAGACCCCATCGGACAGAAAAATTCACCCCTCCACTTT.

The chain recombines TRBV6-1 with TRBJ2-7; TRBD2 is a possible D gene (6 bases). The ends were cut back, 2 bases at V and 3 bases at J, with 11 bases in the middle. The CDR3 has 14 amino acids. CDR1 MNHNS and CDR2 SASEGT come from the germline V gene. The CDR3 coding sequence is TGTGCCAGCAGTGAAAGTCGGAGGGACTACGAGCAGTACTTC. This gives the protein CASSESRRDYEQYF.

The chain couples TRBV12-5 to TRBJ1-6, with 7 bases fitting TRBD1. The CDR3 extends over 16 amino acids. CDR1 and CDR2 from the germline V gene are LGHNT and FRNRAP. The trim removed 1 base at V and 10 bases at J, leaving 10 bases unmatched. The CDR3 spells CASGLAKTGVRSPLHF. In DNA, the CDR3 is TGTGCTAGTGGTTTGGCTAAAACAGGGGTCCGGTCACCCCTCCACTTT.

This clonotype appeared a few times. The chain carries TRBV4-3 and TRBJ2-1; maybe TRBD2 (6 bases). V lost 4 bases and J 6 bases, leaving 16 bases between the germline ends. CDR1 and CDR2 (germline): LGHNA, YSLEER. The CDR3 runs to 15 residues. CDR3: CASSRAGLAANEQFF. CDR3 nucleotides: TGCGCCAGCAGCCGTGCGGGACTGGCGGCCAATGAGCAGTTCTTC.

This clonotype was observed a few times. This chain uses TRBV5-5 with TRBJ2-1; D is perhaps TRBD2 (5 bases). The V end lost 6 bases, the J end lost 9 bases, and 13 bases lay between the germline ends. The CDR3 spans 12 residues. CDR1 SGHKS and CDR2 YYEKEE come from the germline V gene (reference sequence). CDR3 protein: CASTLPGVEQFF. The CDR3 DNA reads as TGTGCCAGCACCTTACCCGGGGTTGAGCAGTTCTTC.

This clonotype was detected only a few times. This chain joins TRBV12-3 or TRBV12-4 and TRBJ1-2, with D unresolved. The CDR3 totals 12 residues. Trimming cost V 5 bases and J 8 bases, with 12 bases left between them. CDR3 region: CASSPGMGGYTF. The DNA of the CDR3 is TGTGCCAGCAGTCCCGGGATGGGGGGCTACACCTTC.

The sample holds many counts of this clonotype. The chain carries TRBV7-2 and TRBJ2-7; TRBD2 agrees at 13 bases. Germline V CDR1 and CDR2: SGHTA, FQGNSA. CDR3 size: 16 residues. The junction had 7 bases not matched to a gene; V was cut back by 5 bases and J by 3 bases. The CDR3 reads CASSGRLAGGGYEQYF. The CDR3 DNA is TGTGCCAGCAGCGGAAGACTAGCGGGGGGAGGCTACGAGCAGTACTTC. Complete variable domain (other parts from reference TRBV7-2 and TRBJ2-7): GAGVSQSPSNKVTEKGKDVELRCDPISGHTALYWYRQSLGQGLEFLIYFQGNSAPDKSGLPSDRFSAERTGGSVSTLTIQRTQQEDSAVYLCASSGRLAGGGYEQYFGPGTRLTVT.

The sample holds a few counts of this clonotype. This CDR3 is CASSLQGTGSPLHF. CDR3 sequence (DNA): TGTGCCAGCAGTCTACAGGGGACTGGTTCACCCCTCCACTTT. The rearrangement links TRBV27 to TRBJ1-6; TRBD1 agrees at 7 bases. Looked up from germline, CDR1 is MNHEY and CDR2 is SMNVEV (reference sequence). This CDR3 has 14 residues. The J segment lost 9 bases and the V segment lost 5 bases, leaving 7 bases of the junction unmatched.

This clonotype was seen a handful of times. This chain connects TRBV20-1 to TRBJ2-5; 12 nucleotides line up with TRBD2. V was pared by 0 bases and J by 5 bases, with 7 bases of the junction left unmatched. The V gene's germline CDR1 is DFQATT and CDR2 SNEGSKA (reference sequence). CDR3 length: 16 amino acids. The CDR3 region is CSARDPSGGAGETQYF. The CDR3 DNA follows: TGCAGTGCTAGAGATCCTAGCGGGGGGGCAGGGGAGACCCAGTACTTC.

This clonotype was detected only a few times. The chain recombines TRBV6-2 or TRBV6-3 with TRBJ2-7, with a weak D call TRBD2 (5 bases). Germline-derived CDR1 and CDR2 are MNHEY and SVGEGT. V lost 6 bases, J lost 0 bases, and 9 bases lay in between. CDR3 length: 13 residues. The CDR3 sequence is CASSRTYSYEQYF. As DNA, the CDR3 is TGTGCCAGCAGCCGGACTTACTCCTACGAGCAGTACTTC.

V usage is TRBV7-2 and J usage is TRBJ2-1; TRBD2 matches at 10 bases. This CDR3 region has 19 residues. V shed 10 bases and J 5 bases; nucleotides not matched to a gene: 23. CDR1 SGHTA and CDR2 FQGNSA come from the germline V gene. CDR3 loop: CANRIQAGGPVRGNNEQFF. The CDR3 DNA reads as TGTGCCAACAGGATCCAAGCGGGGGGGCCTGTCAGGGGGAACAATGAGCAGTTCTTC.

The rearrangement joins TRBV7-9 to TRBJ2-7, with 7 positions matching TRBD1. The germline V gene has CDR1 SEHNR and CDR2 FQNEAQ (reference sequence). The J segment lost 5 bases and the V segment lost 5 bases, leaving 12 bases of the junction unmatched. The CDR3 consists of 15 residues. This chain's CDR3 is CASSPIDRASDEQYF. In DNA form, the CDR3 reads TGTGCCAGCAGCCCTATAGACAGGGCATCCGACGAGCAGTACTTC.